This TCR beta chain was identified during a study of CD8 T cells in ankylosing spondylitis. The junction had 12 bases not matched to a gene; V was cut back by 5 bases and J by 4 bases. Looked up from germline, CDR1 is GTSNPN and CDR2 is SVGIG (reference sequence). The CDR3 consists of 15 residues. Worth noting for this clonotype: Its matching antigen is unknown.

Overall study findings and caveats: A TCR beta motif of under 10 highly homologous variants seemed to mark ankylosing spondylitis blood. The study looked at matched synovial fluid samples from ankylosing spondylitis patients. Disease-linked clones were reported to be significantly enriched there. Clones linked with disease were CD8+ and fairly uncommon in the peripheral blood.

Quantitative 5'-RACE with molecular barcodes produced the TCR beta libraries. TCRdb reprocessed the 5' RACE reads via MiXCR and lists one record per CDR3 protein. The sample holds more than 300,000 distinct CDR3 sequences; roughly 8% are singletons and the top ten take about 15%. The chain combines TRBV30 with TRBJ2-7; 9 bases are a match to TRBD1. The sample was blood, either unsorted or a sorted T cell fraction (not recorded which). The sequence came from a male donor with ankylosing spondylitis. The DNA for the CDR3 is TGTGCCTGGGCCTCCACCCACAGGGGGCGGTACGAGCAGTACTTC. Translation gives CAWASTHRGRYEQYF. The full variable domain, its missing parts supplied by reference TRBV30 and TRBJ2-7, is SQTIHQWPATLVQPVGSPLSLECTVEGTSNPNLYWYRQAAGRGLQLLFYSVGIGQISSEVPQNLSASRPQDRQFILSSKKLLLSDSGFYLCAWASTHRGRYEQYFGPGTRLTVT.